The T cell receptor beta chain described here comes from a study of blood T cell repertoires in COVID-19. About the study: Specimens from acute and convalescent COVID-19 originated in the United States, Italy and Spain. Sample material is recorded as cDNA or gDNA derived from T cells, B-cell-depleted T cells, or PBMCs.

This table comes from immunoSEQ multiplex PCR, and its TCRdb copy is limited to in-frame clones, with some not included. The sample consists of under 250,000 clones, 85% of them appearing once. There are 12 residues in the CDR3. V shed 7 bases, J shed 4 bases, and the junction held 6 bases outside the gene matches. CDR1 and CDR2 from the germline V gene are GTSNPN and SVGIG (reference sequence). The participants were between about 18 and 90 years old and came from 24 US areas. This clone occurred a few times. This TCR was recovered from a woman in her forties or fifties with acute COVID-19. The chain employs TRBV30 and TRBJ1-1; TRBD1 aligns across 7 bases. Source material: PBMCs or T cells enriched from blood (not recorded which). This CDR3 is CASDRASTEAFF. The DNA for the CDR3 is TGTGCCTCCGACAGGGCTAGCACTGAAGCTTTCTTT.